The 30 T cell receptor beta chains below were found in one sample sequenced in a study of graft-versus-host responses after intestinal transplantation. Measured with immunoSEQ multiplex PCR; TCRdb has only the in-frame clones, and not every one. Here the sample spans 50,000 or so clones, roughly 93% being singletons. The starting material was PBMCs, obtained about 800 days after a first intestinal transplant, on the day of a second. Every receptor here comes from a human patient who received an intestinal transplant, so some T cells may come from the graft donor.

J is TRBJ2-1 and V is TRBV18, with D tentatively TRBD1 or TRBD2 (5 bases each). The CDR3 covers 14 residues. Germline values: CDR1 KGHSH, CDR2 LQKENI. V lost 2 bases, J lost 7 bases, and 12 bases lay in between. This CDR3 is CASSPMGELNEQFF. In DNA, the CDR3 is TGTGCCAGCTCACCAATGGGGGAGCTGAATGAGCAGTTCTTC.

The chain is built from TRBV9 and TRBJ2-1; tentative D call: TRBD2 (5 bases). This CDR3 is built from 15 residues. V gave up 2 bases and J gave up 4 bases, with 13 bases separating them. From germline, CDR1 is SGDLS and CDR2 YYNGEE. CDR3 in amino acids: CASSVGPAAYNEQFF. The CDR3 bases are TGTGCCAGCAGCGTTGGGCCAGCGGCTTACAATGAGCAGTTCTTC. The full variable domain, completed using reference TRBV9 and TRBJ2-1, is DSGVTQTPKHLITATGQRVTLRCSPRSGDLSVYWYQQSLDQGLQFLIQYYNGEERAKGNILERFSAQQFPDLHSELNLSSLELGDSALYFCASSVGPAAYNEQFFGPGTRLTVL.

This clone has just one count. This chain joins TRBV5-1 and TRBJ1-2; D call uncertain. Germline V lookup: CDR1 SGHRS, CDR2 YFSETQ. Trimming shortened V by 0 bases and J by 4 bases, and 7 bases separated the two germline ends. CDR3 length: 13 amino acids. The CDR3 spells CASSLGGGYGYTF. As DNA, the CDR3 is TGCGCCAGCAGCTTGGGGGGTGGCTATGGCTACACCTTC. The whole variable domain, filled in from reference TRBV5-1 and TRBJ1-2, reads KAGVTQTPRYLIKTRGQQVTLSCSPISGHRSVSWYQQTPGQGLQFLFEYFSETQRNKGNFPGRFSGRQFSNSRSEMNVSTLELGDSALYLCASSLGGGYGYTFGSGTRLTVV.

The chain employs TRBV9 and TRBJ2-7; D might be TRBD2 (6 bases). This CDR3 spans 15 amino acids. The germline V gene encodes CDR1 SGDLS and CDR2 YYNGEE. Trimming left V 0 bases short and J 3 bases short, with 13 bases between. The CDR3 DNA is TGTGCCAGCAGCGTAGATGGTGGGGGGATCTACGAGCAGTACTTC. This codes for CASSVDGGGIYEQYF.

The chain recombines TRBV5-4 with TRBJ2-5, with 10 positions matching TRBD2. V shed 0 bases and J 3 bases; nucleotides not matched to a gene: 2. Per the germline V gene, CDR1 is SGHNT and CDR2 is YYREEE (reference sequence). The CDR3 contains 15 residues. The CDR3, as DNA: TGTGCCAGCAGCTTGGGGACTAGCGGTAAAGAGACCCAGTACTTC. Protein product: CASSLGTSGKETQYF.

The chain uses TRBV6-4 and TRBJ1-1, with D possibly TRBD1 on 5 matching bases. This CDR3 spans 13 amino acids. CDR1 is MRHNA, CDR2 SNTAGT, per germline. V lost 3 bases, J lost 7 bases, and 12 bases lay in between. The CDR3 region has the DNA TGTGCCAGCAGTGAACAAGGCGGGGGTGAAGCTTTCTTT. Its translation: CASSEQGGGEAFF.

This chain uses TRBV10-3 with TRBJ1-1, with D possibly being TRBD1 (6 bases). The V gene lost 9 bases and the J gene lost 0 bases, with 11 bases spanning the gap. The CDR3 is made up of 13 amino acids. CDR1 ENHRY and CDR2 SYGVKD come from the germline V gene. CDR3 sequence: CAMRQEMNTEAFF. The CDR3 nucleotides are TGTGCCATGCGACAGGAAATGAACACTGAAGCTTTCTTT.

The gene calls are TRBV6-5 and TRBJ2-1; D ambiguous. From germline, CDR1 is MNHEY and CDR2 SVGAGI. V was pared by 2 bases and J by 7 bases, with 12 bases between. The CDR3 runs 14 residues. The CDR3 protein is CASSYVSVANEQFF. For the CDR3, the DNA is TGTGCCAGCAGTTACGTGAGCGTGGCAAATGAGCAGTTCTTC.

The rearrangement uses TRBV29-1 and TRBJ2-1; TRBD2 matches at 8 bases. CDR3 length equals 17 residues. Germline CDR1 and CDR2: SQVTM and ANQGSEA. The V segment lost 4 bases and the J segment 0 bases; nucleotides outside the gene matches: 11. The CDR3 coding sequence is TGCAGCGTTGGCGGGCGGGAGGCGGCTCTCTCCTACAATGAGCAGTTCTTC. It translates to CSVGGREAALSYNEQFF.

This sequence joins TRBV11-3 and TRBJ1-1; D remains ambiguous. The CDR3 consists of 12 residues. V was cut by 1 base and J by 3 bases, with 3 bases left in between. Germline-derived CDR1 and CDR2 are SGHNT and YENEEA. CDR3 loop: CASSLGDTEAFF. CDR3 DNA: TGTGCCAGCAGCTTAGGGGACACTGAAGCTTTCTTT.

J is TRBJ2-3 and V is TRBV7-2; 8 bases agree with TRBD2. Germline CDR1 is SGHTA and CDR2 is FQGNSA. The CDR3 is 17 amino acids. Trimming at V came to 6 bases and at J to 4 bases, leaving 15 bases not matched to a gene. The CDR3 reads CASRDSGTRGGADTQYF. In nucleotides, the CDR3 is TGTGCCAGCAGGGATTCCGGGACTAGAGGGGGGGCAGATACGCAGTATTTT.

The V gene is TRBV19, the J gene TRBJ2-1; 12 bases fit TRBD2. Germline V gene lookup returns CDR1 LNHDA and CDR2 SQIVND (reference sequence). The CDR3 has 15 residues. Trimming removed 7 bases from V and 4 bases from J; junction bases left unmatched: 5. CDR3 in amino acids: CASKALAGGYNEQFF. For the CDR3, the DNA is TGTGCCAGTAAAGCCCTAGCGGGAGGGTACAATGAGCAGTTCTTC.

The chain employs TRBV18 and TRBJ1-3, with D perhaps TRBD1 (5 bases). Trimming stripped 6 bases from V and 8 bases from J, with 14 bases between. This CDR3 comprises 13 residues. Germline CDR1 KGHSH, CDR2 LQKENI. The CDR3 DNA is TGTGCCAGCTCCTGGACAAGGGGTGACACCATATATTTT. Translation gives CASSWTRGDTIYF.

The chain has TRBV11-3 and TRBJ2-7, with TRBD1 matching over 8 bases. V was pared by 6 bases and J by 3 bases, with 13 bases of the junction left unmatched. Per the germline V gene, CDR1 is SGHNT and CDR2 is YENEEA. The CDR3 is 16 amino acids. Here the CDR3 DNA reads TGTGCCAGCAGACCGGTCGCCGGGACAGGAAACTACGAGCAGTACTTC. Its translation is CASRPVAGTGNYEQYF.

In its sample, this clone was seen once. This rearrangement joins TRBV6-6 to TRBJ2-5, with 7 bases identical to TRBD2. The CDR3 has 16 residues. J gave up 1 base and V 2 bases, and 7 bases lay outside the gene matches. Germline loops: CDR1 MNHNY, CDR2 SVGAGI (reference sequence). As DNA, the CDR3 is TGTGCCAGCAGTTACCCGAGCGGGGTCGGCCAAGAGACCCAGTACTTC. Translated: CASSYPSGVGQETQYF.

In DNA, the CDR3 is TGTGCCAGCAGCCGGGACCACTGGACAGATACGCAGTATTTT. As protein: CASSRDHWTDTQYF. J is TRBJ2-3 and V is TRBV11-2; D may be TRBD1 or TRBD2 (5 bases each). Trimming removed 5 bases at V and 3 bases at J, with 12 bases between. This CDR3 comprises 14 residues. The V gene's germline CDR1 is SGHAT and CDR2 FQNNGV.

With respect to this clone: Other DNA sequences in the sample encode the same CDR3. V gene TRBV7-9 combines with J gene TRBJ2-1; a possible D gene is TRBD1 (6 bases). The CDR3 spans 12 residues. V shed 6 bases and J shed 7 bases, with 10 bases lying between them. Germline CDR1 and CDR2: SEHNR and FQNEAQ (reference sequence). CDR3 residues: CASSSQGNEQFF. The CDR3 DNA is TGTGCCAGCAGTTCACAGGGTAATGAGCAGTTCTTC.

Of note for this clone: An end of the junction does not agree with germline; a read error may underlie this. V usage is TRBV10-1 and J usage is TRBJ1-2, with D uncertain. The CDR3 extends over 15 amino acids. Germline CDR1 reads WNHNN; CDR2 reads SYGVQD (reference sequence). The CDR3 here is CASSEIGQRHYGHTF. The CDR3 DNA reads as TGCGCCAGCAGTGAGATCGGGCAGAGACACTATGGCCACACCTTC.

This chain links TRBV9 with TRBJ2-1; the D is unclear. The CDR3 covers 14 residues. Germline V gene sequence: CDR1 SGDLS, CDR2 YYNGEE. With 8 bases removed from V and 0 bases from J, the gap between germline ends came to 12 bases. CDR3 residues: CASSPGPSYNEQFF. The CDR3 DNA follows: TGTGCCAGTTCCCCCGGCCCCTCCTACAATGAGCAGTTCTTC.

The V gene is TRBV2, the J gene TRBJ2-1; D call uncertain. The CDR3 runs to 15 residues. Germline values: CDR1 SNHLY, CDR2 FYNNEI. Between the trimmed V and J ends, which lost 3 bases and 3 bases, there was a span of 12 bases. DNA for the CDR3: TGTGCCAGCAGTGATCCTGAATCCCTCTACAATGAGCAGTTCTTC. Translating it yields CASSDPESLYNEQFF.

The rearrangement joins TRBV30 to TRBJ2-3; possibly TRBD2 for D (6 bases). The CDR3 consists of 14 residues. CDR1 and CDR2 from the germline V gene are GTSNPN and SVGIG (reference sequence). Trimming pared 4 bases from V and 2 bases from J, leaving 13 bases between. CDR3 nucleotide sequence: TGTGCCTGGAACCTCGGGAGACTCACAGATACGCAGTATTTT. Protein sequence: CAWNLGRLTDTQYF.

This chain connects TRBV2 to TRBJ2-5; tentatively, D is TRBD1 (6 bases). The CDR3 sequence is 11 residues long. Germline values: CDR1 SNHLY, CDR2 FYNNEI. Trimming took off 10 bases at V and 2 bases at J, with 8 bases between the two ends. The CDR3 DNA follows: TGTGCCACCCAGGGGCAAGAGACCCAGTACTTC. As protein: CATQGQETQYF.

The rearrangement joins TRBV5-4 to TRBJ2-7; D gene unclear. Germline values: CDR1 SGHNT, CDR2 YYREEE (reference sequence). The CDR3 sequence is 13 residues long. Trimming cost V 4 bases and J 4 bases, with 12 bases left between them. The CDR3 sequence is CASSRVHGYEQYF. CDR3 coding DNA: TGTGCCAGCAGCCGGGTTCATGGGTACGAGCAGTACTTC.

V usage is TRBV30 and J usage is TRBJ2-2; tentative D call: TRBD2 (5 bases). This CDR3 has 14 residues. V gave up 1 base and J gave up 4 bases, with 10 bases separating them. Germline CDR1 GTSNPN, CDR2 SVGIG (reference sequence). The CDR3 loop reads CAWSGRERTGELFF. The CDR3 bases are TGTGCCTGGAGTGGACGGGAACGCACCGGGGAGCTGTTTTTT.

The genes are TRBV30 and TRBJ1-2, with 7 nucleotides matching TRBD1. The CDR3 length is 13 residues. Germline assignment: CDR1 GTSNPN and CDR2 SVGIG (reference sequence). V lost 2 bases to trimming and J lost 4 bases; unmatched junction nucleotides: 4. As DNA, the CDR3 is TGTGCCTGGAGTCGGACAGGCTTCTATGGCTACACCTTC. Its protein product is CAWSRTGFYGYTF.

The sample holds one count of this clone. The chain recombines TRBV19 with TRBJ2-7; D uncertain. The CDR3 totals 13 residues. The germline V gene has CDR1 LNHDA and CDR2 SQIVND (reference sequence). The V end lost 3 bases, the J end lost 7 bases, and 13 bases lay between the germline ends. CDR3 DNA: TGTGCCAGTAGTATCAGCTGGGAAGGGGAGCAGTACTTC. It translates to CASSISWEGEQYF.

The chain carries TRBV6-5 and TRBJ2-1; TRBD1 aligns across 12 bases. Germline trimming cut 2 bases from V and 9 bases from J; bases unmatched to any gene: 8. The CDR3 spans 16 residues. The germline V gene encodes CDR1 MNHEY and CDR2 SVGAGI. CDR3 nucleotides: TGTGCCAGCAGTTACCTGCCGGGACAGGGGGCTAGTGAGCAGTTCTTC. This gives the protein CASSYLPGQGASEQFF.

The chain couples TRBV6-1 to TRBJ1-4; the match to TRBD1 covers 9 bases. V was clipped by 6 bases and J by 6 bases; unmatched bases: 5. Germline CDR1 MNHNS, CDR2 SASEGT. The CDR3 runs 14 residues. The CDR3 sequence is CASRETGGDEKLFF. The DNA of the CDR3 is TGTGCCAGCAGGGAAACAGGGGGCGATGAAAAACTGTTTTTT.

This clone has just one count. One end of the junction fails to match germline, which may point to a read error. V and J are TRBV7-7 and TRBJ2-7; D remains ambiguous. The CDR3 length is 13 residues. Germline values: CDR1 SSHAT, CDR2 FNYEAQ (reference sequence). CDR3 amino acids: CASSLAEIYEQYF. The CDR3 DNA reads TGTGCTAGCAGCTTAGCAGAGATCTACGAGCAGTACTTC.

This clone occurred once. This chain uses TRBV9 with TRBJ2-7; the D gene is possibly TRBD1 (8 bases). Germline-derived CDR1 and CDR2 are SGDLS and YYNGEE. The CDR3 is 15 residues long. V lost 10 bases to trimming and J lost 3 bases, with 23 bases between them. CDR3 in DNA: TGTGCCCGACTGGCTTCGACAGGGGAGGGCTACGAGCAGTACTTC. Translation gives CARLASTGEGYEQYF.